This is a list of T cell receptor beta chains from one sample in a study of T-cell memory formation after mild COVID-19. TCRdb analysed the 5' RACE reads with MiXCR anew, one entry per CDR3 protein. Of hundreds of thousands of distinct CDR3 sequences in the sample, roughly 20% are singletons; the top ten hold approximately 8.1%. Sequencing was performed on PBMCs or a T cell subset sorted from them (not recorded which). The receptors derive from an adult woman who had mild COVID-19 (a few samples of this study predate the infection). Cell type and time point are not known. The CDR3 runs from the conserved cysteine through the conserved F or W. A D gene is named only where the DNA matches it firmly. A row's size may be missing; if present it is once, few, many or a size class.

V gene,D gene,clone size,J gene,CDR3 DNA,CDR3 protein
TRBV19,.,.,TRBJ2-1,TGTGCCAGTAGGCCTATGTCGGCGGGGGCTGTTAATGAGCAGTTCTTC,CASRPMSAGAVNEQFF
TRBV7-2,.,many,TRBJ2-7,TGTGCCAGCAGCTTAGGATGGGGCGAGCAGTACTTC,CASSLGWGEQYF
TRBV7-3,.,few,TRBJ1-5,TGTGCCAGCAGCGGTCCCAAGGACACAGATCAGCCCCAGCATTTT,CASSGPKDTDQPQHF
TRBV9,TRBD1,.,TRBJ2-3,TGTGCCAGCAGCACCCGACAGGGGACAGAGCAGTATTTT,CASSTRQGTEQYF
TRBV21-1,.,few,TRBJ2-7,TGTGCCAGCAGCAAAGCAGGAGTTTACGAGCAGTACTTC,CASSKAGVYEQYF
TRBV20-1,TRBD2,few,TRBJ2-3,TGCAGTGCGGGACTAGCGGGAGCCACAGATACGCAGTATTTT,CSAGLAGATDTQYF
TRBV7-9,.,.,TRBJ2-1,TGTGCCAGCAGCTCCCGGGACTCCTCACTGCAGTTCTTC,CASSSRDSSLQFF
TRBV20-1,TRBD1,few,TRBJ1-5,TGCAGTGCTCCGGACAGGGATTGGCGCAATCAGCCCCAGCATTTT,CSAPDRDWRNQPQHF
TRBV14,.,.,TRBJ2-1,TGTGCCAGCAGTCCCCAGGGCCTTTCGTATGAGCAGTTCTTC,CASSPQGLSYEQFF
TRBV6-2/TRBV6-3,.,few,TRBJ2-3,TGTGCCAGCAGTTACTCAGGACTTAGCACAGATACGCAGTATTTT,CASSYSGLSTDTQYF
TRBV12-3/TRBV12-4,.,.,TRBJ1-6,TGTGCCAGCAGTCGACGGATTAATTCACCCCTCCACTTT,CASSRRINSPLHF
TRBV7-2,TRBD2,few,TRBJ2-3,TGTGCCAGCAGCCTGGGACTAGCGGGAGGGCATCTCACAGATACGCAGTATTTT,CASSLGLAGGHLTDTQYF
TRBV6-4,.,.,TRBJ2-6,TGTGCCAGCAGTGACGACGGGGCCAACGTCCTGACTTTC,CASSDDGANVLTF
TRBV12-3/TRBV12-4,.,once,TRBJ2-3,TGTGCCAGCAGTTTGGGACATTACACAGATACGCAGTATTTT,CASSLGHYTDTQYF
TRBV5-1,.,few,TRBJ2-5,TGCGCCAGCAGTTTTTCGCGTCCTGCGGACCAAGAGACCCAGTACTTC,CASSFSRPADQETQYF
TRBV10-3,.,.,TRBJ2-2,TGTGCCCTGAGGGGGAACACCGGGGAGCTGTTTTTT,CALRGNTGELFF
TRBV4-3,TRBD1,.,TRBJ1-2,TGCGCCAGCAGCCAAGACCTTCGGGACAGGCAAAGGGACTATGGCTACACCTTC,CASSQDLRDRQRDYGYTF
TRBV9,.,.,TRBJ2-2,TGTGCCAGCAGCAGCCGTGGGGACCGAAACACCGGGGAGCTGTTTTTT,CASSSRGDRNTGELFF
TRBV11-3,TRBD2,.,TRBJ2-7,TGTGCCAGCAGCCAAGCGGGGTTTTGGGGCTACTACGAGCAGTACTTC,CASSQAGFWGYYEQYF
TRBV30,.,.,TRBJ1-2,TGTGCCTGGAGTGATTGGGAGAACTATGGCTACACCTTC,CAWSDWENYGYTF
TRBV27,TRBD2,few,TRBJ2-5,TGTGCCAGCAGTTTCTTGACTAGCGGGGGGGTTGGGACCCAGTACTTC,CASSFLTSGGVGTQYF
TRBV24-1,.,many,TRBJ2-2,TGTGCCACCAGTGATCCTGGGGCCTACACCGGGGAGCTGTTTTTT,CATSDPGAYTGELFF
TRBV6-1,.,.,TRBJ1-2,TGTGCCAGCAGAAGGGGGGACGGGGCCTACATAGGCTACACCTTC,CASRRGDGAYIGYTF
TRBV20-1,TRBD1,.,TRBJ2-2,TGCAGTGCTAGAGGTCGAAGGGGGCGATCCGGGGAGCTGTTTTTT,CSARGRRGRSGELFF
TRBV28,TRBD2,few,TRBJ2-3,TGTGCCAGCAGTCCTTCTAGCGGGTTCACAGATACGCAGTATTTT,CASSPSSGFTDTQYF
TRBV4-1,TRBD1,.,TRBJ1-4,TGCGCCAGCAGCCAAGTGGGACAGGGAGGGAATGAAAAACTGTTTTTT,CASSQVGQGGNEKLFF
TRBV12-3/TRBV12-4,.,.,TRBJ1-2,TGTGCCAGCGGTTTTGACGGGCAGGGCCATGGCTACACCTTC,CASGFDGQGHGYTF
TRBV14,.,many,TRBJ2-3,TGTGCCAGCAGCCAAGAAAGCACAGATACGCAGTATTTT,CASSQESTDTQYF
TRBV30,TRBD1,.,TRBJ2-3,TGTGCCTGGAGTCGGACAGGGTGGGATACGCAGTATTTT,CAWSRTGWDTQYF
TRBV19,.,.,TRBJ2-1,TGTGCCAGTAGTATAAGAAGCGGGTCAGATGAGCAGTTCTTC,CASSIRSGSDEQFF
TRBV20-1,TRBD2,many,TRBJ2-7,TGCAGTGCTGCCGGGACTAGCGAACCCTACGAGCAGTACTTC,CSAAGTSEPYEQYF
TRBV7-9,TRBD1,.,TRBJ1-1,TGTGCCAGCAGCTCGGGACAGGGGGAGAACACTGAAGCTTTCTTT,CASSSGQGENTEAFF
TRBV4-3,.,.,TRBJ2-3,TGCGCCAGCAGCCAAGGGACCCTACGCACAGATACGCAGTATTTT,CASSQGTLRTDTQYF
TRBV30,.,.,TRBJ2-6,TGTGCCTGGAGTGTACTAGCCTCTGGGGCCAACGTCCTGACTTTC,CAWSVLASGANVLTF
TRBV5-1,TRBD1,many,TRBJ1-1,TGCGCCAGCAGCCCGGGCGACAGGGGGCTTACTGAAGCTTTCTTT,CASSPGDRGLTEAFF
TRBV5-4,.,.,TRBJ2-5,TGTGCCTGCAGCTTGGGGGTGGGAAGAAAAGAGACCCAGTACTTC,CACSLGVGRKETQYF
TRBV20-1,.,few,TRBJ2-3,TGCAGTGCTAGAGCTGACAGAGGTCCCACAGATACGCAGTATTTT,CSARADRGPTDTQYF
TRBV20-1,TRBD2,few,TRBJ2-5,TGCAGTGCTAGAGATAGTGGGAAGCGGGGTTTCCAAGAGACCCAGTACTTC,CSARDSGKRGFQETQYF
TRBV12-3/TRBV12-4,TRBD2,.,TRBJ2-7,TGTGCCAGCAGTTTCGTGGGACTAGCGGGAGGCGCGACCTACGAGCAGTACTTC,CASSFVGLAGGATYEQYF
TRBV12-5,TRBD2,.,TRBJ2-1,TGTGCTAGTGGTTCGGGACTAGCGGGAGGGGAGTTCTTC,CASGSGLAGGEFF
TRBV15,.,.,TRBJ1-1,TGTGCCACCAGCAGATTCCTAACCGGGTACAGGACCGCTGAAGCTTTCTTT,CATSRFLTGYRTAEAFF
TRBV30,TRBD2,few,TRBJ2-1,TGTGCCTGGAGGGAGGGGACTAGCGGGGTCAATGAGCAGTTCTTC,CAWREGTSGVNEQFF
TRBV12-3/TRBV12-4,.,many,TRBJ2-5,TGTGCCAGCAGTTTTGGGGTGGGGGAGACCCAGTACTTC,CASSFGVGETQYF
TRBV3-1,TRBD2,.,TRBJ2-3,TGTGCCAGCAGCCACCAAAACCCGGGACTAGCGGGGAACACAGATACGCAGTATTTT,CASSHQNPGLAGNTDTQYF